Presented here are 10 T cell receptor beta chains from one specimen sequenced in a study of neurological immune-mediated disorders. The time point: longitudinal time-point 3. MiXCR, applied by TCRdb to the 5' RACE reads, yields one record per CDR3 protein. The sample yields roughly 50,000 distinct CDR3 sequences, more than 9.5% seen once. The material sequenced was PBMCs. The receptors here all came from a male donor with HTLV-1-associated myelopathy (HAM/TSP).

This clonotype appeared many times. The chain recombines TRBV11-2 with TRBJ2-5; D unresolved. V was shortened by 3 bases and J by 5 bases, with 7 bases between the two germline ends. The CDR3 covers 12 residues. Per germline, CDR1 SGHAT and CDR2 FQNNGV. The CDR3 DNA is TGTGCCAGCAGCTTGTCTGTCGAGACCCAGTACTTC. Translating gives CASSLSVETQYF.

In its sample, this clonotype was seen many times. The rearrangement uses TRBV5-1 and TRBJ2-3, with 9 bases that match TRBD2. Germline V gene data show CDR1 as SGHRS and CDR2 as YFSETQ. This CDR3 contains 15 residues. The V and J ends lost 2 bases and 4 bases, in that order; junction bases with no gene match: 5. DNA for the CDR3: TGCGCCAGCAGCTTTGGCGGGGGGGCCCCAGATACGCAGTATTTT. Translating gives CASSFGGGAPDTQYF.

The V call is TRBV15, the J call TRBJ2-7, with 7 nucleotides matching TRBD1. The CDR3 extends over 16 amino acids. The germline V gene has CDR1 LNHNV and CDR2 YYDKDF (reference sequence). J was trimmed by 4 bases and V by 4 bases; bases with no gene match: 13. The CDR3 spells CATSTRAGGSEYEQYF. CDR3 nucleotides: TGTGCCACCAGCACCCGGGCAGGGGGAAGCGAGTACGAGCAGTACTTC.

This clonotype was counted ten times or more. The rearrangement uses TRBV3-1 and TRBJ2-7; 12 bases map to TRBD2. CDR1 and CDR2 (germline): LGHDT, YNNKEL (reference sequence). Trimming at V came to 4 bases and at J to 2 bases, leaving 6 bases not matched to a gene. The CDR3 runs 16 residues. CDR3 region: CASSRRLAGAAYEQYF. CDR3 coding DNA: TGTGCCAGCAGCCGTCGACTAGCGGGGGCGGCCTACGAGCAGTACTTC.

This clonotype has at least ten counts. This chain links TRBV25-1 with TRBJ2-5, with D possibly being TRBD1 (5 bases). The length of the CDR3 is 14 residues. The V end was cut by 1 base, the J end by 3 bases, with 9 bases between. In germline, CDR1 is MGHDK, CDR2 SYGVNS. The CDR3 here is CASSEFGQKETQYF. CDR3 DNA: TGTGCCAGCAGTGAATTTGGACAAAAAGAGACCCAGTACTTC.

V and J are TRBV29-1 and TRBJ1-1; D might be TRBD1 (6 bases). The germline V gene encodes CDR1 SQVTM and CDR2 ANQGSEA. The V gene lost 6 bases and the J gene lost 4 bases, with 12 bases spanning the gap. The CDR3 is 12 amino acids. In nucleotides, the CDR3 is TGCAGCGTGGTGGCAGGGGTCACTGAAGCTTTCTTT. Its protein is CSVVAGVTEAFF.

The table lists this clonotype with a few counts. The chain combines TRBV20-1 with TRBJ2-2; 8 nucleotides align to TRBD1. V lost 4 bases and J lost 8; bases outside the gene matches: 6. The CDR3 is 13 residues long. Germline CDR1 reads DFQATT; CDR2 reads SNEGSKA (reference sequence). The CDR3, as DNA: TGCAGTGCTACCGGGACAGGTACTGGGGAGCTGTTTTTT. Its translation is CSATGTGTGELFF.

The chain recombines TRBV20-1 with TRBJ2-5; D is unclear. The germline V gene encodes CDR1 DFQATT and CDR2 SNEGSKA (reference sequence). The V gene lost 2 bases and the J gene lost 5 bases, with 6 bases spanning the gap. This CDR3 region has 11 residues. The CDR3 spells CSARKTETQYF. The CDR3 DNA reads TGCAGTGCTAGAAAAACTGAGACCCAGTACTTC.

In its sample, this clonotype was seen many times. V usage is TRBV7-9 and J usage is TRBJ2-5; TRBD2 might be the D (6 bases). Germline CDR1 SEHNR, CDR2 FQNEAQ (reference sequence). CDR3 length: 16 residues. V was trimmed by 7 bases and J by 5 bases, leaving 23 bases between them. The CDR3 loop is CASTVGGTSGRETQYF. Written as DNA, the CDR3 is TGTGCCAGCACCGTAGGAGGGACCTCTGGGAGGGAGACCCAGTACTTC.

The chain carries TRBV24-1 and TRBJ2-3, with D perhaps TRBD2 (5 bases). Per germline, CDR1 KGHDR and CDR2 SFDVKD. This CDR3 has 15 residues. V dropped 4 bases and J dropped 2 bases, with 12 bases sitting between them. The chain's CDR3 is CATSDRADYTDTQYF. Written as DNA, the CDR3 is TGTGCCACCAGTGACCGCGCCGACTACACAGATACGCAGTATTTT.